This T cell receptor beta chain appears in the sequencing data of a study of blood T cell repertoires in COVID-19. About the research overall: Donors in the United States, Italy and Spain gave samples during acute or convalescent COVID-19. T cells, B-cell-depleted T cells, or PBMCs supplied cDNA or gDNA.

This clone was detected only a few times. The V end lost 1 base, the J end lost 6 bases, and 6 bases lay between the germline ends. Germline CDR1 and CDR2: LGHDT and YNNKEL (reference sequence). This CDR3 has 13 residues. Original analysis: The assay estimated nucleated cells by amplifying reference gene primers. The method was immunoSEQ multiplex PCR; TCRdb's version includes in-frame clones alone and lacks a portion of them. V and J calls and clone size are given by that table; D and trimming were obtained from the DNA. The sample shows over 150,000 clones, just over 90% of them seen only once. The receptor was isolated from a man between 18 and 35 years old with acute or convalescent COVID-19. The genes are TRBV3-1 (or the pseudogene TRBV3-2) and TRBJ2-2; no firm D call. Sequencing input: peripheral blood. This CDR3 reads CASSQALAGELFF. CDR3 nucleotide sequence: TGTGCCAGCAGCCAAGCTTTAGCCGGGGAGCTGTTTTTT.